Each of the 9 T cell receptor beta chains below was sequenced from the same sample in a study of shared clonotypes between healthy human individuals. Method: immunoSEQ multiplex PCR; TCRdb's copy keeps in-frame clones and lacks some. The sample includes 1.4 million or so clones, less than 99% of them seen just once. The sequenced sample consisted of naive CD4+ T cells sorted from blood. Subset of the sample: CD45RA+ positively selected. The receptors were sampled from a man aged 25-40 years in good health.

The J gene is TRBJ1-5, the V gene TRBV15; 7 bases map to TRBD1. The V gene's germline CDR1 is LNHNV and CDR2 YYDKDF (reference sequence). The CDR3 totals 15 residues. J was trimmed by 4 bases and V by 2 bases; bases with no gene match: 5. The DNA of the CDR3 is TGTGCCACCAGCAGACCCGGGACAGCTAATCAGCCCCAGCATTTT. This sequence encodes CATSRPGTANQPQHF.

This clone was seen just once. This chain uses TRBV9 with TRBJ2-1; D unclear. With 9 bases removed from V and 9 bases from J, the gap between germline ends came to 13 bases. Germline loops: CDR1 SGDLS, CDR2 YYNGEE. This CDR3 has 11 amino acids. CDR3 nucleotide sequence: TGTGCCACCTATGGGCCCCGTGAGCAGTTCTTC. Its protein product is CATYGPREQFF.

The rearrangement links TRBV18 to TRBJ2-7, with TRBD2 matching 10 bases. Germline CDR1 KGHSH, CDR2 LQKENI. The length of the CDR3 is 16 residues. V shed 1 base and J 0 bases; nucleotides not matched to a gene: 3. The CDR3 loop reads CASSPLASGSSYEQYF. The CDR3 bases are TGTGCCAGCTCACCACTAGCTAGCGGGAGCTCCTACGAGCAGTACTTC. Complete variable domain (other parts from reference TRBV18 and TRBJ2-7): NAGVMQNPRHLVRRRGQEARLRCSPMKGHSHVYWYRQLPEEGLKFMVYLQKENIIDESGMPKERFSAEFPKEGPSILRIQQVVRGDSAAYFCASSPLASGSSYEQYFGPGTRLTVT.

The chain uses TRBV28 and TRBJ1-1; 7 bases are a match to TRBD1. The CDR3 runs to 13 residues. Trimming cost V 9 bases and J 5 bases; bases outside gene matches: 9. CDR1 and CDR2 from the germline V gene are MDHEN and SYDVKM. CDR3 DNA sequence: TGTGCCAGTCTGACAGGGACTGGGACTGAAGCTTTCTTT. This encodes CASLTGTGTEAFF.

V and J are TRBV6-1 and TRBJ2-7; 12 bases are shared with TRBD2. The junction had 12 bases not matched to a gene; V was cut back by 4 bases and J by 11 bases. This CDR3 spans 15 amino acids. CDR1 and CDR2 from the germline V gene are MNHNS and SASEGT. The CDR3 reads CASSVRLAGEEKKYF. Written as DNA, the CDR3 is TGTGCCAGCAGTGTCCGACTAGCGGGAGAAGAGAAGAAGTACTTC.

V and J are TRBV28 and TRBJ2-7; TRBD1 matches 7 bases. From germline, CDR1 is MDHEN and CDR2 SYDVKM. The CDR3 extends over 14 amino acids. The V segment lost 5 bases and the J segment 5 bases; nucleotides outside the gene matches: 9. In DNA form, the CDR3 reads TGTGCCAGCAGTCAGACAGGGCAACCCCACGAGCAGTACTTC. Translating it yields CASSQTGQPHEQYF. Using reference TRBV28 and TRBJ2-7 for the parts outside the CDR3, the full variable domain is DVKVTQSSRYLVKRTGEKVFLECVQDMDHENMFWYRQDPGLGLRLIYFSYDVKMKEKGDIPEGYSVSREKKERFSLILESASTNQTSMYLCASSQTGQPHEQYFGPGTRLTVT.

This clone was detected only once. The chain uses TRBV5-8 and TRBJ1-1; D not certain. Trimming shortened V by 0 bases and J by 4 bases, and 10 bases separated the two germline ends. The germline CDR1 and CDR2 sequences are SGHTS and YDEGEE. CDR3 size: 14 residues. CDR3 region: CASSLGVRSTEAFF. The CDR3 nucleotides are TGTGCCAGCAGCTTGGGGGTAAGGTCCACTGAAGCTTTCTTT.

The chain combines TRBV28 with TRBJ2-3, with a weak D call TRBD2 (6 bases). The CDR3 has 17 residues. Germline CDR1 is MDHEN and CDR2 is SYDVKM. V was shortened by 4 bases and J by 2 bases, with 19 bases between the two germline ends. This chain's CDR3 is CASSSVGSGAHTDTQYF. For the CDR3, the DNA is TGTGCCAGCAGTTCGGTCGGATCGGGAGCTCACACAGATACGCAGTATTTT.

As to this clone: The same CDR3 arises from other DNA sequences in this sample as well. The CDR3 region has the DNA TGCGCCAGCAGCTGGGACAGGGGCACAGATACGCAGTATTTT. Translating gives CASSWDRGTDTQYF. The chain carries TRBV5-1 and TRBJ2-3, with 9 bases aligning to TRBD1. J lost 1 base, V lost 3 bases, and 0 bases had no gene match. Germline loops: CDR1 SGHRS, CDR2 YFSETQ. The CDR3 contains 14 residues.